In its sample, the clone carrying this TCR beta chain was seen many times. This sample is part of a study of regulatory T cells in long-lasting Graves disease. Background on the study: Recently diagnosed Graves' patients had received antithyroid drugs for under 3 months.

The V gene lost 4 bases and the J gene lost 1 base, with 7 bases spanning the gap. The CDR3 has 14 amino acids. Germline lookup yields CDR1 SEHNR and CDR2 FQNEAQ (reference sequence). Regarding time point: newly diagnosed GD, antithyroid drugs for less than 3 months. PBMC RNA served as the TCR library source. Arm-PCR with iRepertoire HTBI primers amplified the CDR3 regions for these TCR beta libraries. MiXCR was run by TCRdb on the multiplex PCR reads, yielding one entry per CDR3 protein. The sample has 360,000 or so distinct CDR3 sequences; around 15% are singletons. Separately, the same data were catalogued under a study of T cells in Graves' hyperthyroidism and ophthalmopathy. This second study notes: In blood, most of the thyroid clonotypes expanded above 0.001 were also present.

The clonotype comes from a woman between 18 and 29 years old with Graves disease. This chain connects TRBV7-9 to TRBJ2-2, with D hard to call. Source: peripheral blood mononuclear cells (PBMCs), taken at new diagnosis, from a patient treated with antithyroid drugs. In nucleotides, the CDR3 is TGTGCCAGCAGCTCACTACTGAACACCGGGGAGCTGTTTTTT. This codes for CASSSLLNTGELFF.